The T cell receptor beta chain under discussion was sequenced for a study of technical replicates of blood from several donors. Produced via immunoSEQ multiplex PCR; TCRdb's table is partial and in-frame only. The data contain tens of thousands of clones, 80% to 95% of them seen just once; the ten biggest clones take up 0.4% to 0.45%. The CDR3 covers 16 residues. V lost 7 bases to trimming and J lost 3 bases; unmatched junction nucleotides: 10. Germline V gene lookup returns CDR1 MDHEN and CDR2 SYDVKM. The origin of this receptor is a human donor in good health. Sequencing was performed on T cells isolated from PBMCs. The rearrangement joins TRBV28 to TRBJ2-3, with 10 bases that match TRBD2. DNA for the CDR3: TGTGCCAGCACCAAGACTAGCGGGTCCCGGACAGATACGCAGTATTTT. Residues: CASTKTSGSRTDTQYF.